These 23 T cell receptor beta chains were sequenced from one sample in a study of vaccination and CD4 T cells after COVID-19. As to treatment: roughly 10-day PBMC culture with coronavirus spike peptide pools or control peptides (ViraFEST assay). No antigen has been assigned to these receptors. The study sequenced cultured CD4+ T cell DNA using the Oncomine TCR Beta short-read assay. Via MiXCR, TCRdb re-called the PCR reads, giving one row per CDR3 protein. Of around 4,000 distinct CDR3 sequences detected, 15% to 20% appear once; the ten largest clones hold 15%. The sample was CD4+ T cells from blood, cultured in vitro. These receptors came from a human donor who had recovered from COVID-19.

Within the sample, this clonotype is large. The chain recombines TRBV20-1 with TRBJ1-3; weak D call: TRBD1 (5 bases). V was trimmed by 1 base and J by 8 bases, leaving 12 bases between them. Germline CDR1 is DFQATT and CDR2 is SNEGSKA (reference sequence). The CDR3 is made up of 13 amino acids. The CDR3 here is CSARGRRAYTIYF. CDR3 sequence (DNA): TGCAGTGCTAGAGGGCGCAGGGCGTACACCATATATTTT.

The rearrangement links TRBV7-2 to TRBJ1-2, with D hard to call. CDR1 and CDR2 from the germline V gene are SGHTA and FQGNSA. The CDR3 sequence is 12 residues long. V lost 3 bases to trimming and J lost 8 bases, with 10 bases between them. In DNA, the CDR3 is TGTGCCAGCAGCTTGGGTCCCGGCGGCTACACCTTC. Protein product: CASSLGPGGYTF.

The rearrangement joins TRBV3-1 to TRBJ1-1, with D perhaps TRBD1 (6 bases). The ends were cut back, 4 bases at V and 7 bases at J, with 13 bases in the middle. This CDR3 has 13 amino acids. Germline V gene data show CDR1 as LGHDT and CDR2 as YNNKEL (reference sequence). CDR3: CASSLAGTFEAFF. CDR3 in DNA: TGTGCCAGCAGCCTGGCAGGGACATTTGAAGCTTTCTTT.

J is TRBJ1-5 and V is TRBV7-2, with D unclear. This CDR3 region has 13 residues. The germline V gene has CDR1 SGHTA and CDR2 FQGNSA. The ends were cut back, 5 bases at V and 5 bases at J, with 10 bases in the middle. The CDR3 sequence: CASSPRPDQPQHF. CDR3 sequence (DNA): TGTGCCAGCAGCCCCAGACCTGATCAGCCCCAGCATTTT.

By sample fraction, this clonotype is medium-sized. This rearrangement joins TRBV6-5 to TRBJ2-3; 8 positions match TRBD2. The CDR3 contains 16 residues. Germline CDR1 is MNHEY and CDR2 is SVGAGI. Losses at the gene ends were 2 bases for V and 8 bases for J; bases not matched to a gene: 12. CDR3 residues: CASSYPGVAGTGTQYF. DNA for the CDR3: TGTGCCAGCAGTTACCCCGGGGTAGCGGGGACTGGTACGCAGTATTTT.

The table lists this clonotype with a few counts. This chain connects TRBV7-9 to TRBJ2-2; a possible D gene is TRBD1 (6 bases). Germline V gene sequence: CDR1 SEHNR, CDR2 FQNEAQ (reference sequence). Trimming took off 1 base at V and 3 bases at J, with 9 bases between the two ends. CDR3 length equals 15 residues. The chain's CDR3 is CASSLGQGHTGELFF. The CDR3, as DNA: TGTGCCAGCAGCTTAGGGCAGGGGCACACCGGGGAGCTGTTTTTT.

This chain links TRBV30 with TRBJ1-1; D unresolved. Germline V lookup: CDR1 GTSNPN, CDR2 SVGIG (reference sequence). The CDR3 length is 13 residues. V lost 0 bases and J lost 4, with 9 bases in between. CDR3 in amino acids: CAWSVAGGTEAFF. Written as DNA, the CDR3 is TGTGCCTGGAGTGTAGCCGGCGGCACTGAAGCTTTCTTT. The full variable domain, completed using reference TRBV30 and TRBJ1-1, is SQTIHQWPATLVQPVGSPLSLECTVEGTSNPNLYWYRQAAGRGLQLLFYSVGIGQISSEVPQNLSASRPQDRQFILSSKKLLLSDSGFYLCAWSVAGGTEAFFGQGTRLTVV.

This clonotype turned up a few times. CDR3 in amino acids: CAWSGDPRYNSPLHF. In DNA form, the CDR3 reads TGTGCCTGGAGTGGGGACCCGAGGTATAATTCACCCCTCCACTTT. V is TRBV30 and J is TRBJ1-6; possible D gene TRBD1, 5 bases. Germline V gives CDR1 GTSNPN, CDR2 SVGIG (reference sequence). This CDR3 is built from 15 residues. Trimming pared 1 base from V and 4 bases from J, leaving 11 bases between.

Concerning this clonotype itself: This is likely a read error, given that the CDR3 carries no conserved phenylalanine or tryptophan at its end. This rearrangement joins TRBV7-9 to TRBJ1-3; D uncertain. The CDR3 extends over 16 amino acids. Looked up from germline, CDR1 is SEHNR and CDR2 is FQNEAQ (reference sequence). V was pared by 5 bases and J by 0 bases, with 14 bases between. CDR3 loop: CASSPQTPSSGNTIYS. In DNA, the CDR3 is TGTGCCAGCAGCCCCCAAACACCGAGCTCTGGAAACACCATATATTCT.

J is TRBJ2-2 and V is TRBV5-1, with 7 bases lining up with TRBD1. This CDR3 has 14 residues. Per the germline V gene, CDR1 is SGHRS and CDR2 is YFSETQ. Trimming cost V 7 bases and J 1 base; bases outside gene matches: 4. CDR3 nucleotides: TGCGCCAGCGCTAGACAGGGGAACACCGGGGAGCTGTTTTTT. Protein product: CASARQGNTGELFF.

This CDR3 is CSVGMMAADTQYF. DNA of the CDR3: TGCAGCGTGGGGATGATGGCGGCGGATACGCAGTATTTT. V and J are TRBV29-1 and TRBJ2-3; D is unresolved. CDR1 SQVTM and CDR2 ANQGSEA come from the germline V gene. V gave up 6 bases and J gave up 6 bases, with 16 bases separating them. This CDR3 region has 13 residues.

The chain is built from TRBV5-1 and TRBJ1-5; TRBD1 aligns across 12 bases. V shed 4 bases, J shed 7 bases, and the junction held 6 bases outside the gene matches. The CDR3 has 15 residues. Germline assignment: CDR1 SGHRS and CDR2 YFSETQ. CDR3 DNA: TGCGCCAGCAGCCCCGGGACAGGGGGCGTGCAGCCCCAGCATTTT. Translated: CASSPGTGGVQPQHF.

The rearrangement joins TRBV6-5 to TRBJ2-1, with D possibly TRBD2 on 7 matching bases. CDR3 length equals 16 residues. The germline CDR1 and CDR2 sequences are MNHEY and SVGAGI. V was pared by 0 bases and J by 4 bases, with 13 bases between. CDR3 in amino acids: CASSYSGGGAYNEQFF. The CDR3 DNA is TGTGCCAGCAGTTACTCGGGTGGGGGGGCGTACAATGAGCAGTTCTTC.

This clonotype is classed as medium-sized. The CDR3 loop is CASSPGPGRGEGNTIYF. CDR3 coding DNA: TGTGCCAGCAGCCCTGGTCCGGGTCGGGGTGAGGGGAACACCATATATTTT. The J gene is TRBJ1-3, the V gene TRBV7-2, with D tentatively TRBD1 (5 bases). Trimming took off 5 bases at V and 7 bases at J, with 24 bases between the two ends. The CDR3 extends over 17 amino acids. Germline V CDR1 and CDR2: SGHTA, FQGNSA.

The chain employs TRBV6-1 and TRBJ2-3, with 7 positions matching TRBD2. The V gene end was trimmed by 5 bases and the J gene end by 4 bases; junction bases not matched to a gene: 3. Germline values: CDR1 MNHNS, CDR2 SASEGT. This CDR3 region has 13 residues. The CDR3: CASSSGTADTQYF. The CDR3, as DNA: TGTGCCAGCAGTAGCGGGACCGCAGATACGCAGTATTTT.

The table lists this clonotype with a few counts. The chain has TRBV7-2 and TRBJ2-7, with D hard to call. The CDR3 covers 13 residues. The ends were cut back, 1 base at V and 8 bases at J, with 12 bases in the middle. CDR1 and CDR2 from the germline V gene are SGHTA and FQGNSA. CDR3 in DNA: TGTGCCAGCAGCTTAGTCGGATCCCACCAGCAGTACTTC. The encoded protein is CASSLVGSHQQYF.

By share of the sample, this clonotype is medium-sized (0.01 to 0.1%). The chain carries TRBV7-6 and TRBJ1-2; D perhaps matches TRBD1 (6 bases). The CDR3 has 14 amino acids. Germline CDR1 is SGHVS and CDR2 is FNYEAQ. Trimming stripped 1 base from V and 8 bases from J, with 14 bases between. Here the CDR3 DNA reads TGTGCCAGCAGCTTAGGGTTTCGGGGGCAAGGCTACACCTTC. This translates into CASSLGFRGQGYTF.

This clonotype was counted only a few times. V gene TRBV30 combines with J gene TRBJ1-5; D is possibly TRBD1 (6 bases). The CDR3 consists of 15 residues. V gave up 0 bases and J gave up 0 bases, with 9 bases separating them. Germline V gene sequence: CDR1 GTSNPN, CDR2 SVGIG (reference sequence). This CDR3 reads CAWSVKGHSNQPQHF. In nucleotides, the CDR3 is TGTGCCTGGAGTGTAAAGGGACATAGCAATCAGCCCCAGCATTTT. Supplemented by reference TRBV30 and TRBJ1-5, the full variable domain reads SQTIHQWPATLVQPVGSPLSLECTVEGTSNPNLYWYRQAAGRGLQLLFYSVGIGQISSEVPQNLSASRPQDRQFILSSKKLLLSDSGFYLCAWSVKGHSNQPQHFGDGTRLSIL.

The chain combines TRBV6-5 with TRBJ1-2; the D is unclear. The CDR3 sequence is 15 residues long. CDR1 MNHEY and CDR2 SVGAGI come from the germline V gene. Trimming pared 6 bases from V and 3 bases from J, leaving 17 bases between. CDR3 coding DNA: TGTGCCAGCAGATACGACCCCCCCGAGGACTATGGCTACACCTTC. It translates to CASRYDPPEDYGYTF.

This clonotype qualifies as large. This chain uses TRBV7-9 with TRBJ1-1; D is uncertain. Deletions cut 5 bases from V and 1 base from J, with 11 bases between. Germline V gene data show CDR1 as SEHNR and CDR2 as FQNEAQ (reference sequence). The CDR3 spans 14 residues. CDR3 bases: TGTGCCAGCAGCCCCCCACAGAGGAACACTGAAGCTTTCTTT. Its translation: CASSPPQRNTEAFF.

The gene calls are TRBV5-4 and TRBJ2-1, with a weak D call TRBD2 (5 bases). Looked up from germline, CDR1 is SGHNT and CDR2 is YYREEE (reference sequence). Trimming left V 0 bases short and J 7 bases short, with 14 bases between. This CDR3 spans 15 amino acids. This CDR3 reads CASSLEMVPGNEQFF. DNA of the CDR3: TGTGCCAGCAGCTTGGAAATGGTTCCGGGGAATGAGCAGTTCTTC.

By sample fraction, this clonotype is medium-sized. The V gene is TRBV12-3 or TRBV12-4, the J gene TRBJ1-1; D call uncertain. The CDR3 has 16 amino acids. Trimming took off 5 bases at V and 1 base at J, with 17 bases between the two ends. The CDR3 DNA reads TGTGCCAGCAGTCCCCTCTTTGGATCGGGGAACACTGAAGCTTTCTTT. Its translation: CASSPLFGSGNTEAFF.

In this sample, this clonotype turned up a few times. This CDR3 reads CASSPRTGKVHGYTF. CDR3 sequence (DNA): TGTGCCAGTAGTCCTCGGACAGGGAAAGTTCATGGCTACACCTTC. V and J are TRBV19 and TRBJ1-2; 8 positions agree with TRBD1. CDR3 length equals 15 residues. Trimming took 5 bases from V and 6 from J; bases not matched to a gene: 11. Germline V lookup: CDR1 LNHDA, CDR2 SQIVND (reference sequence).